The T cell receptor beta chain described here comes from a study of blood T cell repertoires in COVID-19 (dated by TCRdb to the early 2020s). Turning to the overall study: Collaborator samples came from the United States, Italy and Spain and covered acute and convalescent phases of COVID-19. The material from the prospective study consisted of cDNA or gDNA derived from T cells, B-cell-depleted T cells, or PBMCs. Subjects who had been exposed to COVID-19, were actively infected with it, or had recovered from it provided the deeply sampled blood TCRbeta repertoires that made up the dataset. The repertoires were released in a freely available public database intended as a resource for research on the immune response to SARS-CoV-2. Samples came from the ongoing ImmuneRACE study (first 160 participants) plus 1,254 subjects from 6 global collaborators. Sample metadata almost always included a de-identified subject ID, COVID-19 status, age in years and sex. Where available, HLA class I and class II types were obtained from metadata supplied by the sample provider rather than from assay-based typing. Study-level results and caveats: How much clinical and demographic metadata was included differed by source and by participant, and the metadata was provided uncurated.

Notes on this clone: There is no known antigen for this receptor. Within one base of it there is no much larger clone, and no base qualities were kept.

The immunoSEQ Assay, a bias-controlled multiplex PCR, was used to amplify TCRbeta CDR3 regions from genomic DNA. Per the original workflow: The number of nucleated cells in each sample was estimated by amplification of reference gene primers within the assay. To quantify the absolute abundance of each unique TCRbeta CDR3 rearrangement, sequence reads were collapsed and filtered. For each sample, productive Simpson clonality was calculated by taking the square root of Simpson's diversity index across productive rearrangements. TCRdb limited this immuneACCESS table to in-frame rearrangements with V and J called. A share of clones is missing; checked studies link under half to unresolved V genes, and the rest is unexplained. D and trimming come from the DNA, and the V and J calls and clone size come from that table. The sample profile shows around 340,000 clones; about 86% of them were found once. The ten biggest clones cover 3.5% to 4.5% of the sample.

Enrolling through a virtual design, the prospective study's participants ranged in age from roughly 18 to 89 years and lived across 20 to 30 United States geographic areas. Cohort assignment in the prospective study relied on participant-reported clinical history from a screening survey and a study questionnaire. In the prospective study, whole blood, serum and a nasopharyngeal or oropharyngeal swab were collected from each participant by mobile phlebotomists. Prospective study participants could optionally give additional blood draws and questionnaires over an approximately two-month period. Before DNA extraction, prospective study blood samples were shipped either frozen or at room temperature. At the junction V is shortened by 4 bases and J by 8 bases, with 24 bases in between. From the germline V gene, CDR1 is SGHDN and CDR2 is FVKESK. The CDR3 starts with the cysteine, ends with the phenylalanine, and has 17 residues. CDR3 DNA only is kept here, 51 bases in frame from base 1.

Sequencing input: PBMCs or T cells enriched from blood (not recorded which). The V gene is TRBV14 and the J gene is TRBJ2-1; the D gene is possibly TRBD2, with 6 bases matching. This clonotype was obtained from a woman between 40 and 55 years old with acute COVID-19. This receptor has the CDR3 CASSRNPGTPPWDEQFF. The nucleotide sequence reads TGTGCCAGCAGCCGGAACCCCGGGACTCCTCCTTGGGATGAGCAGTTCTTC. Full variable domain (CDR3 extended with the reference TRBV14 and TRBJ2-1 proteins): EAGVTQFPSHSVIEKGQTVTLRCDPISGHDNLYWYRRVMGKEIKFLLHFVKESKQDESGMPNNRFLAERTGGTYSTLKVQPAELEDSGVYFCASSRNPGTPPWDEQFFGPGTRLTVL.